These 8 T cell receptor beta chains were all obtained from the same sample, sequenced in a study of cytomegalovirus exposure and HLA in healthy donors. PCR employed 60 Vbeta and 13 Jbeta primers. The assay was immunoSEQ multiplex PCR, and TCRdb's table has in-frame clones only and misses some. The table has about 40,000 clones, roughly 67% seen once. Sequenced material: PBMCs. These receptors came from a man over 45 in good health and CMV-seropositive.

The V call is TRBV6-5, the J call TRBJ2-7; D might be TRBD2 (6 bases). V was clipped by 3 bases and J by 0 bases, with 12 bases between them. The CDR3 has 15 amino acids. Germline lookup yields CDR1 MNHEY and CDR2 SVGAGI. CDR3 region: CASSYGTPSSYEQYF. As DNA, the CDR3 is TGTGCCAGCAGTTATGGGACTCCTAGCTCCTACGAGCAGTACTTC.

The rearrangement joins TRBV5-1 to TRBJ1-1, with 9 bases aligning to TRBD1. The CDR3 extends over 15 amino acids. V dropped 4 bases and J dropped 5; count of bases not matched to a gene: 9. Germline V gene data show CDR1 as SGHRS and CDR2 as YFSETQ. The CDR3 nucleotides read TGCGCCAGCAGCCCGGGGACAGGGAGGCCTACTGAAGCTTTCTTT. Its protein product is CASSPGTGRPTEAFF.

This chain connects TRBV30 to TRBJ1-2; possible D gene TRBD1, 5 bases. Germline CDR1 GTSNPN, CDR2 SVGIG (reference sequence). This CDR3 is built from 11 residues. The germline V and J ends were trimmed by 3 bases and 7 bases, with 9 bases remaining between them. In DNA form, the CDR3 reads TGTGCCTGGAGGGAAGGGGTTGGCTACACCTTC. Translation: CAWREGVGYTF.

The rearrangement uses TRBV5-4 and TRBJ2-2; tentatively, D is TRBD1 (6 bases). The CDR3 length is 16 residues. Germline CDR1 SGHNT, CDR2 YYREEE (reference sequence). V shed 2 bases and J shed 0 bases, with 11 bases lying between them. The CDR3 sequence is CASSFYPGANTGELFF. CDR3 DNA sequence: TGTGCCAGCAGCTTTTATCCAGGGGCGAACACCGGGGAGCTGTTTTTT. Full variable domain (rest looked up from reference TRBV5-4 and TRBJ2-2): ETGVTQSPTHLIKTRGQQVTLRCSSQSGHNTVSWYQQALGQGPQFIFQYYREEENGRGNFPPRFSGLQFPNYSSELNVNALELDDSALYLCASSFYPGANTGELFFGEGSRLTVL.

J is TRBJ2-1 and V is TRBV7-9; weak D call: TRBD2 (6 bases). Trimming stripped 6 bases from V and 4 bases from J, with 13 bases between. The CDR3 is made up of 14 amino acids. Germline V lookup: CDR1 SEHNR, CDR2 FQNEAQ (reference sequence). The CDR3 DNA sequence: TGTGCCAGCAGTTTCGGCGGGGAGTACAATGAGCAGTTCTTC. This gives the protein CASSFGGEYNEQFF.

This chain connects TRBV4-2 to TRBJ2-1, with TRBD2 matching over 8 bases. The germline V gene encodes CDR1 LGHNA and CDR2 YNFKEQ. This CDR3 has 14 amino acids. Germline trimming cut 1 base from V and 7 bases from J; bases unmatched to any gene: 3. The CDR3 sequence: CASSQGPGGNEQFF. The CDR3 nucleotides read TGTGCCAGCAGCCAAGGACCGGGGGGGAATGAGCAGTTCTTC.

CDR3 protein: CASSLAGGTSYNEQFF. The CDR3 DNA reads TGTGCCAGCAGCTTGGCCGGGGGAACATCCTACAATGAGCAGTTCTTC. The rearrangement links TRBV5-4 to TRBJ2-1; D might be TRBD2 (6 bases). V lost 0 bases and J lost 1, with 11 bases in between. The CDR3 runs to 16 residues. The germline V gene has CDR1 SGHNT and CDR2 YYREEE (reference sequence).

This clone appeared a few times. This chain links TRBV5-4 with TRBJ2-5; possibly TRBD1 for D (6 bases). Trimming pared 5 bases from V and 2 bases from J, leaving 19 bases between. This CDR3 is 16 amino acids long. Germline CDR1 and CDR2: SGHNT and YYREEE (reference sequence). In DNA, the CDR3 is TGTGCCAGCAGACCGCAGGGGAGCGTGATGCAAGAGACCCAGTACTTC. Translation gives CASRPQGSVMQETQYF.